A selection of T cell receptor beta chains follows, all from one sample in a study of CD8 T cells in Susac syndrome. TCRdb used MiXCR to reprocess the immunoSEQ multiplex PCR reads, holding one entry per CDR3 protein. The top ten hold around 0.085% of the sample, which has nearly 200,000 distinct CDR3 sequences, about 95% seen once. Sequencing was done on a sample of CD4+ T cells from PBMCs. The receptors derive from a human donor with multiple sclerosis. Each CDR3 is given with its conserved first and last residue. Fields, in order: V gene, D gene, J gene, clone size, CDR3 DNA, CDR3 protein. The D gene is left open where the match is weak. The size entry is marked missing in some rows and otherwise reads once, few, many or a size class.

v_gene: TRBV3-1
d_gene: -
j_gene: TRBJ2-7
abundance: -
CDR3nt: TGTGCCAGCAGCCAACACGATCGGGGCGAGCAGTACTTC
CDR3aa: CASSQHDRGEQYF

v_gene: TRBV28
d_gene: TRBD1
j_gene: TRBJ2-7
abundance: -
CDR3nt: TGTGCCAGCAGTACTCTACTCGGACAGGGGACCTCCTACGAGCAGTACTTC
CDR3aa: CASSTLLGQGTSYEQYF

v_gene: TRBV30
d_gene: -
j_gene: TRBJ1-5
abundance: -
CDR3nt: TGTGCCTGGAGTGGAAGCAATCAGCCCCAGCATTTT
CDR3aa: CAWSGSNQPQHF

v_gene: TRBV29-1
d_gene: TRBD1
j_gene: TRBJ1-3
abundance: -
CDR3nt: TGCAGCGTGCAGGGGGCTGGAAACACCATATATTTT
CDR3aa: CSVQGAGNTIYF

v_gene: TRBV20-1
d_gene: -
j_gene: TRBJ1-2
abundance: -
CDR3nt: TGCAGTGCTAGAGATGGAGGCAGGGGCAACTATGGCTACACCTTC
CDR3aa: CSARDGGRGNYGYTF

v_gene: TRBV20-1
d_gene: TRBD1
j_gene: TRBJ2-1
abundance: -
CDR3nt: TGCAGTGCTAGAGACAGGGGGAGATACAATGAGCAGTTCTTC
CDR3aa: CSARDRGRYNEQFF

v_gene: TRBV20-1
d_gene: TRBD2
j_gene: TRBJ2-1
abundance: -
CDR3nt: TGCAGTGCTTCCCATCCGACTAGCGGGAGTGATGAGCAGTTCTTC
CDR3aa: CSASHPTSGSDEQFF

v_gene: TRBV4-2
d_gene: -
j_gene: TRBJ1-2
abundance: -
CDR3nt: TGTGCCAGCAGCCAAGAGAGGGTTAGGCACTATGGCTACACCTTC
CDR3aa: CASSQERVRHYGYTF

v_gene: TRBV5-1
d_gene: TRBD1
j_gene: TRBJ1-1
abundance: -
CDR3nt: TGCGCCAGCAGCTTGCCCGGGACAGACCAAGCTTTCTTT
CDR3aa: CASSLPGTDQAFF

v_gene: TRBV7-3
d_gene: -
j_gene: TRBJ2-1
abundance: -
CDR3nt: TGTGCCAGCAGCTTAAGGGACTTCGACTCCTACAATGAGCAGTTCTTC
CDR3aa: CASSLRDFDSYNEQFF

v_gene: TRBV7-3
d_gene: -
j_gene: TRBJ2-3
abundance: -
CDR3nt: TGTGCCAGCAGCTTCCACCAGCAGGATACGCAGTATTTT
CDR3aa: CASSFHQQDTQYF

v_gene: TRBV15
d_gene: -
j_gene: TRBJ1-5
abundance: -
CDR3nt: TGTGCCACCAGCAGAGATTACGGTGGGGGACAGCCCCAGCATTTT
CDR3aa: CATSRDYGGGQPQHF

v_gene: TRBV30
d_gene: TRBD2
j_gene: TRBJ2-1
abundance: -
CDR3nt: TGTGCCTCGACTAGCGGGAGGGCTTACTACAATGAGCAGTTCTTC
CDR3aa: CASTSGRAYYNEQFF

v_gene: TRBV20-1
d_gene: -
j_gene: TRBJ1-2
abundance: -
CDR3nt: TGCAGTGCCAACAGGGCTATAAACTATGGCTACACCTTC
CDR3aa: CSANRAINYGYTF

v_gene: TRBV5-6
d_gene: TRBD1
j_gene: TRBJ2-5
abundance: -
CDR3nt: TGTGCCAGCAGCATGGGACAGCCGGGGGAGACCCAGTACTTC
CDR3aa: CASSMGQPGETQYF

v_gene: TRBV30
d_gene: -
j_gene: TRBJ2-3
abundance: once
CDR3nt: TGTGCCTGGAGTTTAACAGGGGATACGCAGTATTTT
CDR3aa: CAWSLTGDTQYF

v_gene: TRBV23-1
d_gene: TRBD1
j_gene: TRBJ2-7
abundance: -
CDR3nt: TGCGCCAGCAGTCGGTCGACAGGGATCTACGAGCAGTACTTC
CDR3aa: CASSRSTGIYEQYF

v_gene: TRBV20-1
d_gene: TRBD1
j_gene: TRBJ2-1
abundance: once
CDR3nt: TGCAGTGCCTCCCGGACAGGGCTAAATGAGCAGTTCTTC
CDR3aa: CSASRTGLNEQFF

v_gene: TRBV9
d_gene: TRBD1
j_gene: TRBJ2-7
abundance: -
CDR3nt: TGTGCCAGCAGCCAGGGACAGGCAGGGGACTACGAGCAGTACTTC
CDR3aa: CASSQGQAGDYEQYF

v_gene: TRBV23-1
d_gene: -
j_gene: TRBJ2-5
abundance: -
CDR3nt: TGCGCCAACATTCCAAGGGGGGACCACCAAGAGACCCAGTACTTC
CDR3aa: CANIPRGDHQETQYF

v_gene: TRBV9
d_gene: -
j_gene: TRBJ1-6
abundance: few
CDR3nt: TGTGCCAGCAGCGTAGTCGGATCACCCCTCCACTTT
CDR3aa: CASSVVGSPLHF

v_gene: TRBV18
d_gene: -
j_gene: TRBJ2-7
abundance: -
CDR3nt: TGTGCCAGCTCCTCGACAGGCCGCCTCTACGAGCAGTACTTC
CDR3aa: CASSSTGRLYEQYF

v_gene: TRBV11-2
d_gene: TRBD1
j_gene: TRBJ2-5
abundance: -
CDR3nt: TGTGCCAGCAGCTTAGAGAGGACAGGGAGGTTCGACCAGTACTTC
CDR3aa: CASSLERTGRFDQYF

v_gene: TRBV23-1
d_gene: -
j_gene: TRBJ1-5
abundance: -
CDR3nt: TGCGCCAGCAGTCACGCATGGAATCAGCCCCAGCATTTT
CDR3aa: CASSHAWNQPQHF

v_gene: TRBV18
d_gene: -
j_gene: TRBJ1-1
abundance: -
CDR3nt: TGTGCCAGCTCACCAGGGTTGGACACTGAAGCTTTCTTT
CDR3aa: CASSPGLDTEAFF

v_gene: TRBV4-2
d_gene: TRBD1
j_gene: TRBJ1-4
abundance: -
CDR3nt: TGTGCCAGCAGCCGCGTACAGGGGGCGAGTGAAAAACTGTTTTTT
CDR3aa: CASSRVQGASEKLFF

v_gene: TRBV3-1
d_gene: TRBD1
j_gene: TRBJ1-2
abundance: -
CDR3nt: TGTGCCAGCAGCCTCCCGGGACAGCACTATGGCTACACCTTC
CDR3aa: CASSLPGQHYGYTF